This TCR beta chain was recovered during a study of blood T cell repertoires in COVID-19. At the level of the study: Italy, Spain and the United States were the sources of the convalescent and acute COVID-19 samples. PBMCs, B-cell-depleted T cells, or T cells were the source of the cDNA or gDNA that made up the material.

Original handling: For nucleated cells, counts were estimated from reference gene primer amplification. Assay used: immunoSEQ multiplex PCR; TCRdb lists only in-frame clones, some missing. That table is the source of V, J and clone size, and D and trimming were worked out from the DNA. This sample carries some 170,000 clones, about four fifths of them seen once, and the ten largest clones take roughly 9%. The CDR3 extends over 14 amino acids. The germline gives CDR1 ENHRY, CDR2 SYGVKD. Germline trimming cut 2 bases from V and 1 base from J; bases unmatched to any gene: 0. V and J are TRBV10-3 and TRBJ1-1, with 8 bases aligning to TRBD1. Sequenced input: peripheral blood. The sequence was collected from a woman between 70 and 85 years old with acute or convalescent COVID-19. DNA for the CDR3: TGTGCCATCAGTGAGGACAGGGGGAACACTGAAGCTTTCTTT. Amino acid sequence: CAISEDRGNTEAFF.